This TCR beta chain emerged from a study of blood T cell repertoires in COVID-19. Study-wide background: The United States, Italy and Spain provided the acute and convalescent COVID-19 samples. Nucleic acid was either cDNA or gDNA, and it came from T cells, B-cell-depleted T cells, or PBMCs.

Under the authors' procedure: Reference gene primers were amplified, and this amplification served to estimate nucleated cell counts. Sequencing used immunoSEQ multiplex PCR; TCRdb keeps in-frame clones, though not all of them. For V, J and clone size, that table is used; D and trimming come from the DNA. Among some 370,000 clones listed, roughly 90% were seen once. Germline assignment: CDR1 DFQATT and CDR2 SNEGSKA (reference sequence). V was cut by 3 bases and J by 6 bases, with 18 bases left in between. The CDR3 is 14 residues long. The clonotype was recovered from a man aged 40-50 years with acute or convalescent COVID-19. Sequencing was performed on peripheral blood. The gene calls are TRBV20-1 and TRBJ2-7; the D gene is possibly TRBD1 (6 bases). The CDR3 loop reads CSASSTGFSGEQYF. In DNA, the CDR3 is TGCAGTGCTAGTTCGACAGGCTTCTCGGGCGAGCAGTACTTC.